The 26 T cell receptor beta chains in this list originate from one sample, sequenced in a study of cytomegalovirus exposure and HLA in healthy donors. 13 Jbeta primers and 60 Vbeta primers were used for the PCR. Measured with immunoSEQ multiplex PCR; TCRdb has only the in-frame clones, and not every one. Found here are 95,000 to 150,000 clones, roughly 65% of them singletons; the top ten hold 9% to 10%. The sample taken for sequencing was PBMCs. The receptors come from a man aged 35-49 years in good health and CMV-seropositive.

This clone was picked up a small number of times. This chain connects TRBV6-1 to TRBJ1-1; no firm D call. The CDR3 extends over 14 amino acids. Germline assignment: CDR1 MNHNS and CDR2 SASEGT. The V end was cut by 4 bases, the J end by 1 base, with 10 bases between. CDR3 sequence: CASSALYGNTEAFF. As DNA, the CDR3 is TGTGCCAGCAGTGCTCTGTACGGGAACACTGAAGCTTTCTTT.

V and J are TRBV2 and TRBJ2-7; TRBD2 matches 10 bases. CDR1 and CDR2 from the germline V gene are SNHLY and FYNNEI. V lost 6 bases and J lost 0; bases outside the gene matches: 8. The CDR3 runs 16 residues. The CDR3 is CASREGTSGISYEQYF. As DNA, the CDR3 is TGTGCCAGCAGAGAGGGAACTAGCGGGATCTCCTACGAGCAGTACTTC. Combining the CDR3 with reference TRBV2 and TRBJ2-7 gives the whole variable domain EPEVTQTPSHQVTQMGQEVILRCVPISNHLYFYWYRQILGQKVEFLVSFYNNEISEKSEIFDDQFSVERPDGSNFTLKIRSTKLEDSAMYFCASREGTSGISYEQYFGPGTRLTVT.

This chain connects TRBV10-2 to TRBJ2-1, with a weak D call TRBD2 (6 bases). Trimming shortened V by 8 bases and J by 7 bases, and 12 bases separated the two germline ends. Germline CDR1 is WSHSY and CDR2 is SAAADI. The CDR3 runs 12 residues. The CDR3 bases are TGCGCCAGCCGGACGGGACTGAATGAGCAGTTCTTC. It yields the protein CASRTGLNEQFF.

The chain has TRBV5-8 and TRBJ1-4; 7 bases agree with TRBD1. The V and J ends lost 9 bases and 7 bases, in that order; junction bases with no gene match: 12. Germline lookup yields CDR1 SGHTS and CDR2 YDEGEE. The CDR3 loop spans 14 amino acids. The CDR3 DNA reads as TGTGCCAACCGACGAGGGGGCATTGTTGAAAAACTGTTTTTT. Amino acids: CANRRGGIVEKLFF.

This sequence joins TRBV4-1 and TRBJ2-1, with 8 bases matching TRBD2. After removal of 4 bases from V and 12 bases from J, the junction contained 5 bases not matched to a gene. CDR1 MGHRA and CDR2 YSYEKL come from the germline V gene. The length of the CDR3 is 12 residues. CDR3 region: CASSPGGRRQFF. DNA of the CDR3: TGCGCCAGCAGCCCGGGAGGGAGGCGGCAGTTCTTC.

The rearrangement uses TRBV5-4 and TRBJ2-7; D is perhaps TRBD1 (5 bases). The V and J ends lost 1 base and 4 bases respectively, with 15 bases between them. The CDR3 runs to 15 residues. Germline CDR1 is SGHNT and CDR2 is YYREEE (reference sequence). The CDR3 loop is CASSLRYGAGYEQYF. Written as DNA, the CDR3 is TGTGCCAGCAGCTTGCGGTATGGGGCAGGGTACGAGCAGTACTTC.

This sequence joins TRBV5-1 and TRBJ1-4, with TRBD1 matching 10 bases. V shed 4 bases and J 8 bases; nucleotides not matched to a gene: 11. CDR3 length equals 16 residues. The germline gives CDR1 SGHRS, CDR2 YFSETQ. For the CDR3, the DNA is TGCGCCAGCAGCAACTATCCGGGACAGGGGAGGGAAAAACTGTTTTTT. Translating gives CASSNYPGQGREKLFF.

This rearrangement joins TRBV2 to TRBJ2-1; D is possibly TRBD1 (7 bases). The CDR3 has 15 amino acids. CDR1 SNHLY and CDR2 FYNNEI come from the germline V gene. V lost 7 bases and J 4 bases, leaving 17 bases between the germline ends. In DNA form, the CDR3 reads TGTGCCAGCATCTTGGAGGCGGGACAGTACAATGAGCAGTTCTTC. It translates to CASILEAGQYNEQFF.

Only a few counts were recorded for this clone. The chain carries TRBV7-9 and TRBJ1-3, with D unclear. V lost 0 bases and J 8 bases, leaving 5 bases between the germline ends. This CDR3 region has 12 residues. The germline CDR1 and CDR2 sequences are SEHNR and FQNEAQ (reference sequence). The CDR3 DNA is TGTGCCAGCAGCTTAGCCCGGTACACCATATATTTT. Its protein product is CASSLARYTIYF.

Turning to this clone: Other DNA sequences in the sample encode the same CDR3. The chain couples TRBV4-2 to TRBJ2-7; perhaps TRBD2 as D (5 bases). Germline values: CDR1 LGHNA, CDR2 YNFKEQ. The CDR3 extends over 14 amino acids. V lost 1 base and J 3 bases, leaving 10 bases between the germline ends. Here the CDR3 reads CASSQAGTDYEQYF. In DNA, the CDR3 is TGTGCCAGCAGCCAAGCGGGAACGGACTACGAGCAGTACTTC.

This chain links TRBV10-3 with TRBJ2-7, with 8 bases lining up with TRBD1. CDR1 and CDR2 (germline): ENHRY, SYGVKD. This CDR3 is 15 amino acids long. The ends lost 4 bases at V and 0 bases at J; junction bases unmatched: 5. In DNA form, the CDR3 reads TGTGCCATCAGTGGCGGACAGGGTTTCTCCTACGAGCAGTACTTC. Translation gives CAISGGQGFSYEQYF.

V usage is TRBV14 and J usage is TRBJ2-1; a weak D match, TRBD2 (5 bases). The V and J ends lost 4 bases and 3 bases respectively, with 10 bases between them. Germline V gives CDR1 SGHDN, CDR2 FVKESK. This CDR3 has 14 amino acids. CDR3 region: CASSPGLDYNEQFF. CDR3 nucleotide sequence: TGTGCCAGCAGCCCAGGACTGGACTACAATGAGCAGTTCTTC.

The rearrangement uses TRBV6-5 and TRBJ2-7, with TRBD1 as a possible D gene (6 bases). V shed 0 bases and J shed 2 bases, with 8 bases lying between them. The length of the CDR3 is 14 residues. The germline CDR1 and CDR2 sequences are MNHEY and SVGAGI. CDR3 residues: CASSYSAGAYEQYF. The CDR3 nucleotides read TGTGCCAGCAGTTACTCCGCAGGGGCCTACGAGCAGTACTTC.

This clone was picked up a small number of times. The rearrangement links TRBV14 to TRBJ2-2, with 7 bases that match TRBD2. V shed 3 bases, J shed 3 bases, and the junction held 7 bases outside the gene matches. Germline CDR1 reads SGHDN; CDR2 reads FVKESK. The CDR3 covers 16 residues. The CDR3 reads CASSQIGRGDTGELFF. Here the CDR3 DNA reads TGTGCCAGCAGCCAGATAGGGAGGGGAGACACCGGGGAGCTGTTTTTT. Based on the CDR3 plus reference TRBV14 and TRBJ2-2, the full variable domain is EAGVTQFPSHSVIEKGQTVTLRCDPISGHDNLYWYRRVMGKEIKFLLHFVKESKQDESGMPNNRFLAERTGGTYSTLKVQPAELEDSGVYFCASSQIGRGDTGELFFGEGSRLTVL.

Here the CDR3 reads CASSLPGTEAFF. In DNA, the CDR3 is TGTGCCAGCAGCTTACCAGGGACTGAAGCTTTCTTT. This chain links TRBV11-3 with TRBJ1-1, with D perhaps matching TRBD1 (5 bases). CDR1 is SGHNT and CDR2 is YENEEA in the germline V gene. V was clipped by 2 bases and J by 5 bases, with 6 bases between them. The CDR3 runs 12 residues.

As DNA, the CDR3 is TGTGCCACCAGAGGACAAGCCTATAATTCACCCCTCCACTTT. It yields the protein CATRGQAYNSPLHF. The chain uses TRBV6-1 and TRBJ1-6; possibly TRBD1 for D (5 bases). V lost 10 bases and J 2 bases, leaving 12 bases between the germline ends. The length of the CDR3 is 14 residues. Germline lookup yields CDR1 MNHNS and CDR2 SASEGT.

The chain has TRBV18 and TRBJ1-1, with D unresolved. Trimming left V 3 bases short and J 11 bases short, with 10 bases between. Germline assignment: CDR1 KGHSH and CDR2 LQKENI. This CDR3 is 11 amino acids long. The CDR3 loop is CASSPGRRAFF. The CDR3 coding sequence is TGTGCCAGCTCACCTGGACGGAGGGCTTTCTTT. The variable domain in full, with the rest retrieved from reference TRBV18 and TRBJ1-1, is NAGVMQNPRHLVRRRGQEARLRCSPMKGHSHVYWYRQLPEEGLKFMVYLQKENIIDESGMPKERFSAEFPKEGPSILRIQQVVRGDSAAYFCASSPGRRAFFGQGTRLTVV.

This clone was picked up one time. The V gene is TRBV4-2, the J gene TRBJ1-3; D unresolved. Germline V gene sequence: CDR1 LGHNA, CDR2 YNFKEQ. The CDR3 length is 18 residues. The germline V and J ends were trimmed by 0 bases and 0 bases, with 15 bases remaining between them. In DNA, the CDR3 is TGTGCCAGCAGCCAAGATGGGCAACCGACGAACTCTGGAAACACCATATATTTT. This gives the protein CASSQDGQPTNSGNTIYF.

The V gene is TRBV2, the J gene TRBJ2-7; 10 bases fit TRBD2. Germline trimming cut 10 bases from V and 2 bases from J; bases unmatched to any gene: 8. The germline V gene encodes CDR1 SNHLY and CDR2 FYNNEI. The CDR3 is 14 amino acids. The CDR3 loop is CATKALAGPYEQYF. The CDR3 DNA follows: TGTGCCACCAAAGCACTAGCGGGGCCCTACGAGCAGTACTTC.

V usage is TRBV29-1 and J usage is TRBJ2-7, with 9 bases that match TRBD1. The CDR3 runs to 13 residues. Unmatched junction bases numbered 10, after V lost 7 bases and J lost 6 bases. Germline CDR1 and CDR2: SQVTM and ANQGSEA. The CDR3 here is CSAQGQGILEQYF. The DNA for the CDR3 is TGCAGCGCCCAGGGACAGGGAATCCTCGAGCAGTACTTC.

The rearrangement joins TRBV29-1 to TRBJ2-1; 9 bases align to TRBD1. Losses at the gene ends were 7 bases for V and 3 bases for J; bases not matched to a gene: 7. Germline CDR1 and CDR2: SQVTM and ANQGSEA. The CDR3 has 14 residues. The CDR3 DNA is TGCAGCGGACTAAAGGACAGGGGCTACAATGAGCAGTTCTTC. This sequence encodes CSGLKDRGYNEQFF.

The chain carries TRBV7-6 and TRBJ2-5; D gene unclear. CDR3 length: 11 amino acids. Germline CDR1 and CDR2: SGHVS and FNYEAQ. The V gene lost 7 bases and the J gene lost 2 bases, with 5 bases spanning the gap. For the CDR3, the DNA is TGTGCCAGCACCCAACAAGAGACCCAGTACTTC. Translating it yields CASTQQETQYF.

This clone was found once. This rearrangement joins TRBV27 to TRBJ1-2; D is unresolved. The V gene lost 6 bases and the J gene lost 0 bases, with 14 bases spanning the gap. The CDR3 consists of 15 residues. CDR1 MNHEY and CDR2 SMNVEV come from the germline V gene (reference sequence). In DNA, the CDR3 is TGTGCCAGCAGGCCCCAGGATCCAGCTAACTATGGCTACACCTTC. Protein: CASRPQDPANYGYTF.

J is TRBJ2-1 and V is TRBV15; TRBD2 might be the D (6 bases). The ends were cut back, 5 bases at V and 5 bases at J, with 22 bases in the middle. The CDR3 extends over 17 amino acids. Germline V gene lookup returns CDR1 LNHNV and CDR2 YYDKDF (reference sequence). CDR3 sequence reads: CATSDQGRSGLHNEQFF. CDR3 in DNA: TGTGCCACCAGCGACCAGGGACGGAGTGGACTACACAATGAGCAGTTCTTC.

The chain links TRBV7-2 to TRBJ2-3; 7 bases line up with TRBD2. V lost 3 bases to trimming and J lost 5 bases; unmatched junction nucleotides: 8. There are 15 residues in the CDR3. CDR1 and CDR2 from the germline V gene are SGHTA and FQGNSA. The CDR3 loop reads CASSFVGGREDTQYF. In DNA form, the CDR3 reads TGTGCCAGCAGCTTCGTGGGAGGGCGAGAAGATACGCAGTATTTT.

This chain joins TRBV6-5 and TRBJ2-1, with 10 bases that match TRBD2. V shed 5 bases and J 7 bases; nucleotides not matched to a gene: 8. The CDR3 has 15 residues. CDR1 and CDR2 (germline): MNHEY, SVGAGI. CDR3 loop: CASSRTSGRGNEQFF. The CDR3 DNA follows: TGTGCCAGCAGTCGGACTAGCGGTCGGGGTAATGAGCAGTTCTTC.